The T cell receptor (beta chain) under discussion was sequenced for a study of glioma-infiltrating T cells. Study findings and constraints: Non-neoplastic patients had below-expected tissue-blood divergence, while all gliomas exceeded expectation. Only very few CDR3 sequences appeared in both tissue and blood.

CDR3 length equals 15 residues. Trimming cost V 0 bases and J 4 bases, with 12 bases left between them. The germline V gene encodes CDR1 ENHRY and CDR2 SYGVKD. Comments on this clonotype: Its antigen remains unidentified.

Using RNA template, CDR3s of TCR alpha and beta were amplified with iRepertoire arm-PCR. Input was about 85-450 ng of tissue mRNA or PBMC total RNA. TCRdb processed the multiplex PCR reads anew with MiXCR; each CDR3 protein has one entry. The profile shows under 150,000 distinct CDR3 sequences, approximately 39% of them singletons. This chain connects TRBV10-3 to TRBJ1-2, with a possible D match to TRBD1 (5 bases). Material: glioma tissue, nonneoplastic brain tissue, or PBMCs (not recorded which). The TCR comes from a human donor with low-grade glioma or glioblastoma, undergoing nonglioma brain surgery, or in good health (not recorded which). Written as DNA, the CDR3 is TGTGCCATCAGTGAGTCGCCCGGGGGGAGCTATGGCTACACCTTC. Translation: CAISESPGGSYGYTF.